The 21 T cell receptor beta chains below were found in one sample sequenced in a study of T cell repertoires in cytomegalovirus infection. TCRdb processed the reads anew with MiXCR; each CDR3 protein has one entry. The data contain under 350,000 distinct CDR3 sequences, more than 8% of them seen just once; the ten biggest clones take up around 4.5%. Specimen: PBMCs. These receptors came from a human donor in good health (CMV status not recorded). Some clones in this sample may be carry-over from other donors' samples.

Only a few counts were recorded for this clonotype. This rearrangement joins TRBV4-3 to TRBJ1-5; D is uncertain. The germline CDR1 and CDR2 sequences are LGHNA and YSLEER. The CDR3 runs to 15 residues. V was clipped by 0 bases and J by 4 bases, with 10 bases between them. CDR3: CASSQEMRKNQPQHF. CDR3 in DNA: TGCGCCAGCAGCCAAGAAATGAGGAAAAATCAGCCCCAGCATTTT.

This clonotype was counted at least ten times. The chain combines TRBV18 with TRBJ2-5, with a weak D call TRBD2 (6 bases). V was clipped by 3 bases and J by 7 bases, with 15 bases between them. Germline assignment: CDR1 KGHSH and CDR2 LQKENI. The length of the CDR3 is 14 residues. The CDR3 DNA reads TGTGCCAGCTCACCGGGACTCACAAGTGGGACCCAGTACTTC. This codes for CASSPGLTSGTQYF.

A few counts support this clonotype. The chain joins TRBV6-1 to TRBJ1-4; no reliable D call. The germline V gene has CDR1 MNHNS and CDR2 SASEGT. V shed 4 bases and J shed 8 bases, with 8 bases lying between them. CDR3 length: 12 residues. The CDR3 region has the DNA TGTGCCAGCAGTGGGGCCACCGAAAAACTGTTTTTT. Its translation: CASSGATEKLFF.

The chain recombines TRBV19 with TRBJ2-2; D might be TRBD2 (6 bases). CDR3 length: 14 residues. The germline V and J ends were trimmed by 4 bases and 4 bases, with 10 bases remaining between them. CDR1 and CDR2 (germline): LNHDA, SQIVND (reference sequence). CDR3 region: CASSTIGSTGELFF. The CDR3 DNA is TGTGCCAGTAGTACCATCGGGAGCACCGGGGAGCTGTTTTTT.

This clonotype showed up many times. The CDR3 spells CASSILPSTEAFF. CDR3 bases: TGTGCCAGCAGCATCCTTCCTAGCACTGAAGCTTTCTTT. This chain joins TRBV6-2 or TRBV6-3 and TRBJ1-1; D remains unclear. The CDR3 is 13 residues long. The V and J ends lost 6 bases and 4 bases respectively, with 12 bases between them. Germline loops: CDR1 MNHEY, CDR2 SVGEGT.

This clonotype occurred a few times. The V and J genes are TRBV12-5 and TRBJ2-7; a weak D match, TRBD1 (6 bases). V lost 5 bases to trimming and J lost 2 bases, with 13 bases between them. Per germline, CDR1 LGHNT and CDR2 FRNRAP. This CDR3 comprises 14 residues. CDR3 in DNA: TGTGCTAGTGGTCACCGGGACACCACCTACGAGCAGTACTTC. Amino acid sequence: CASGHRDTTYEQYF.

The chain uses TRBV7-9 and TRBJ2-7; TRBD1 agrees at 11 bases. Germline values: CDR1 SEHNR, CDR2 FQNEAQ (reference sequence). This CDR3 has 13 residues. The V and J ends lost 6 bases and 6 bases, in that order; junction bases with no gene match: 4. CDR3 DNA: TGTGCCAGCAGATCCGGGACAGGGGGCGAGCAGTACTTC. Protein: CASRSGTGGEQYF.

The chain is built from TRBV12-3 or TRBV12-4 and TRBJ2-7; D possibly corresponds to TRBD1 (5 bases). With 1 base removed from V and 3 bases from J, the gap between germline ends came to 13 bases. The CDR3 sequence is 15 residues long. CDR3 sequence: CASSLVGSGLYEQYF. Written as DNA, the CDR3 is TGTGCCAGCAGTTTAGTTGGTTCAGGGCTCTACGAGCAGTACTTC.

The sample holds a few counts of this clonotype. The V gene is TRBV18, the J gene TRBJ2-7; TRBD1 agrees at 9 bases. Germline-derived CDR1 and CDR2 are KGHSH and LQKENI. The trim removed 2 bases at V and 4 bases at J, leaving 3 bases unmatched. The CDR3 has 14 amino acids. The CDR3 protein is CASSPRQGVYEQYF. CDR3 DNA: TGTGCCAGCTCACCAAGACAGGGGGTGTACGAGCAGTACTTC.

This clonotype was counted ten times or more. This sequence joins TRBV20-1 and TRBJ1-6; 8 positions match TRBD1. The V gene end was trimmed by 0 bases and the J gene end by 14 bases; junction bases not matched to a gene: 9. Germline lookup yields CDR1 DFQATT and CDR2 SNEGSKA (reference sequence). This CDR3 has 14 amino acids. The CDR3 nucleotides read TGCAGTGCTAGAGATGTCTGGACAGGGAGCACCCTCCACTTT. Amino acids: CSARDVWTGSTLHF.

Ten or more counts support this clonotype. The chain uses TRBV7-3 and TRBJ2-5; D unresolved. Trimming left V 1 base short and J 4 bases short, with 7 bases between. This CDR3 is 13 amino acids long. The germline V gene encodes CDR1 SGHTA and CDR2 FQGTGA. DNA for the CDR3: TGTGCCAGCAGCTTAATTTGGGGAGAGACCCAGTACTTC. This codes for CASSLIWGETQYF.

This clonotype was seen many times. The CDR3 bases are TGTGCCAGCAGCTTAGGGCCGAGCCTGGACTATGAGCAGTTCTTC. Translating it yields CASSLGPSLDYEQFF. The V gene is TRBV7-7, the J gene TRBJ2-1; D perhaps matches TRBD2 (5 bases). Germline lookup yields CDR1 SSHAT and CDR2 FNYEAQ (reference sequence). There are 15 residues in the CDR3. Trimming took 1 base from V and 8 from J, leaving 15 bases between them.

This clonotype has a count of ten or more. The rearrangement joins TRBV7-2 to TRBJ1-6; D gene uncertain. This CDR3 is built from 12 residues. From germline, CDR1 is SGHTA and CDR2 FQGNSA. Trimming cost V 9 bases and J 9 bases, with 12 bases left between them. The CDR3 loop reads CASNDPGSPLHF. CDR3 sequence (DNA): TGTGCCAGTAATGATCCTGGTTCACCCCTCCACTTT.

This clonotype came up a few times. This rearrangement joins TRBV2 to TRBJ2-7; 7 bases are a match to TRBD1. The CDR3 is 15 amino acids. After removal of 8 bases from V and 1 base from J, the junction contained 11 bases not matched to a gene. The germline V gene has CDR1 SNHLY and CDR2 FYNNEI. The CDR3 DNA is TGTGCCAGCTCACGAAGGGGGACAGTTTCCTACGAGCAGTACTTC. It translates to CASSRRGTVSYEQYF. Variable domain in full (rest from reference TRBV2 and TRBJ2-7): EPEVTQTPSHQVTQMGQEVILRCVPISNHLYFYWYRQILGQKVEFLVSFYNNEISEKSEIFDDQFSVERPDGSNFTLKIRSTKLEDSAMYFCASSRRGTVSYEQYFGPGTRLTVT.

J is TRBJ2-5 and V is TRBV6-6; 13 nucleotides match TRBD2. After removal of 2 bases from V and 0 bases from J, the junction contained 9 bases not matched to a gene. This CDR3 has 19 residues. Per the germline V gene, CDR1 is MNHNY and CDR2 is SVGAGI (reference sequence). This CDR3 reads CASSYPGLAGDGDQETQYF. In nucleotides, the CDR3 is TGTGCCAGCAGTTACCCAGGACTAGCGGGAGACGGGGACCAAGAGACCCAGTACTTC.

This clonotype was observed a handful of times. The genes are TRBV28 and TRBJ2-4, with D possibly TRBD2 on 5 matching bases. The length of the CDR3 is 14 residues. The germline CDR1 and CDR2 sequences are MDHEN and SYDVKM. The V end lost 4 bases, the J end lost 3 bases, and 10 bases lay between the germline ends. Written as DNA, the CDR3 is TGTGCCAGCAGTTCTCGACGGGGCAAAAACATTCAGTACTTC. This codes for CASSSRRGKNIQYF.

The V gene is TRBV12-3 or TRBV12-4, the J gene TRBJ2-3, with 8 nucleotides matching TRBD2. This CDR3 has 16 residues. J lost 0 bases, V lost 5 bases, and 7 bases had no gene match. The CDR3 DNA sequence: TGTGCCAGCAGTAGATTAGCGGGGTTTAGCACAGATACGCAGTATTTT. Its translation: CASSRLAGFSTDTQYF.

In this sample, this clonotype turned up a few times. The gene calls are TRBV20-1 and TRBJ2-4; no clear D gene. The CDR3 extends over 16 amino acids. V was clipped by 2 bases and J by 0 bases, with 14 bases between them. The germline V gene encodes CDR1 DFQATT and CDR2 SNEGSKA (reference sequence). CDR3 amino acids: CSARLGYSLAKNIQYF. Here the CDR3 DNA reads TGCAGTGCTAGATTGGGCTACTCTCTAGCCAAAAACATTCAGTACTTC.

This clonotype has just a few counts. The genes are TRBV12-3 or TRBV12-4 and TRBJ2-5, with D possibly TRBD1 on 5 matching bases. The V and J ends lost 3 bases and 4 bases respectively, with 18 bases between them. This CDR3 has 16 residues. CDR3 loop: CASSFGAGRMGETQYF. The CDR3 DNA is TGTGCCAGCAGTTTTGGGGCAGGGCGAATGGGAGAGACCCAGTACTTC.

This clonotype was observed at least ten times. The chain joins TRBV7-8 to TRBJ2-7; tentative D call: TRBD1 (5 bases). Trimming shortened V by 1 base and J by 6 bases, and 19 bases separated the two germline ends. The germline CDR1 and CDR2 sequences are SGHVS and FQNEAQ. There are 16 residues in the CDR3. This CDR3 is CASSLVPTAIPTEQYF. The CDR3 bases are TGTGCCAGCAGCTTAGTACCGACAGCCATACCTACCGAGCAGTACTTC.

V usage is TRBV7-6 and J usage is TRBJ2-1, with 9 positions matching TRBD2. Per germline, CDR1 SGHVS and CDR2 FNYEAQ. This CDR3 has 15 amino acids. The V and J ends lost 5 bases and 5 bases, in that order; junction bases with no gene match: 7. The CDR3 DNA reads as TGTGCCAGCAGCCCTAGCGGGGTATTGAACAATGAGCAGTTCTTC. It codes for CASSPSGVLNNEQFF.